The next 16 T cell receptor beta chains were all read from a single sample in a study of T cells in Graves' hyperthyroidism and ophthalmopathy. RNA transcripts gave rise to amplified TCR beta CDR3 regions. A first-round RT-PCR of the TCR CDR3 used the HTBI primer set. TCRdb processed the multiplex PCR reads anew with MiXCR; each CDR3 protein has one entry. This table holds 450,000 to 700,000 distinct CDR3 sequences, about half found once. Sequenced material: peripheral blood or thyroid tissue (not recorded which). The receptors stem from an adult woman with Graves' disease, either hyperthyroidism or ophthalmopathy (not recorded which).

On this clonotype: A much larger clonotype is one base distant, so this may be a read error. The chain joins TRBV27 to TRBJ2-7; D is undetermined. From germline, CDR1 is MNHEY and CDR2 SMNVEV (reference sequence). V was cut by 5 bases and J by 0 bases, with 11 bases left in between. CDR3 length equals 14 residues. The CDR3 DNA follows: TGTGCCAGCAGTCGCGACGCAACCTCCTACGAGCAGTACTTC. Protein sequence: CASSRDATSYEQYF.

The genes are TRBV7-2 and TRBJ2-2; D unresolved. The germline V gene encodes CDR1 SGHTA and CDR2 FQGNSA. This CDR3 contains 17 residues. Trimming cost V 5 bases and J 2 bases, with 18 bases left between them. In DNA, the CDR3 is TGTGCCAGCAGCGCAGAAGCTACCGGTAGAAACACCGGGGAGCTGTTTTTT. Protein: CASSAEATGRNTGELFF.

This clonotype occurred many times. The chain links TRBV7-9 to TRBJ2-5, with D possibly matching TRBD2 (5 bases). Germline values: CDR1 SEHNR, CDR2 FQNEAQ (reference sequence). The CDR3 spans 16 residues. V lost 2 bases to trimming and J lost 1 base, with 14 bases between them. This chain's CDR3 is CASSLFVLRAQETQYF. In DNA form, the CDR3 reads TGTGCCAGCAGCTTATTCGTCTTGAGGGCCCAAGAGACCCAGTACTTC.

The table lists this clonotype with many counts. This rearrangement joins TRBV19 to TRBJ1-5; no clear D. The V gene lost 3 bases and the J gene lost 2 bases, with 14 bases spanning the gap. The CDR3 is 16 amino acids. The germline V gene has CDR1 LNHDA and CDR2 SQIVND (reference sequence). The DNA for the CDR3 is TGTGCCAGTAGTATCGGCGCGGGCTCTGGCAATCAGCCCCAGCATTTT. This sequence encodes CASSIGAGSGNQPQHF. The full variable domain, its missing parts supplied by reference TRBV19 and TRBJ1-5, is DGGITQSPKYLFRKEGQNVTLSCEQNLNHDAMYWYRQDPGQGLRLIYYSQIVNDFQKGDIAEGYSVSREKKESFPLTVTSAQKNPTAFYLCASSIGAGSGNQPQHFGDGTRLSIL.

The V gene is TRBV7-2, the J gene TRBJ1-2; D unresolved. CDR1 is SGHTA and CDR2 is FQGNSA in the germline V gene. The ends were cut back, 4 bases at V and 12 bases at J, with 27 bases in the middle. The CDR3 has 16 residues. CDR3 loop: CASSSLRAPRPSGNTF. CDR3 in DNA: TGTGCCAGCAGCTCCCTTAGGGCTCCTCGTCCCTCTGGAAACACCTTC.

The V call is TRBV7-9, the J call TRBJ1-2; tentatively, D is TRBD1 (5 bases). The V end lost 5 bases, the J end lost 4 bases, and 14 bases lay between the germline ends. This CDR3 region has 14 residues. CDR1 and CDR2 from the germline V gene are SEHNR and FQNEAQ (reference sequence). CDR3 loop: CASSPGTSPYGYTF. The CDR3 DNA reads as TGTGCCAGCAGCCCAGGGACCTCCCCCTATGGCTACACCTTC.

This clonotype was observed many times. A much larger clone lies a single base off, so this may be a read error. The rearrangement joins TRBV15 to TRBJ1-5, with TRBD1 matching over 7 bases. With V trimmed by 4 bases and J by 3 bases, 9 bases remained unmatched. This CDR3 contains 16 residues. Germline V gene sequence: CDR1 LNHNV, CDR2 YYDKDF (reference sequence). This CDR3 reads CATSTGGQAHNQPQHF. In DNA, the CDR3 is TGTGCCACCAGCACCGGAGGACAGGCCCACAATCAGCCCCAGCATTTT.

The V call is TRBV7-9, the J call TRBJ1-2; D uncertain. Trimming took off 3 bases at V and 12 bases at J, with 14 bases between the two ends. CDR3 length: 12 residues. The germline gives CDR1 SEHNR, CDR2 FQNEAQ (reference sequence). CDR3 sequence reads: CASSFGRLSNTF. DNA for the CDR3: TGTGCCAGCAGCTTCGGCCGATTATCAAACACCTTC.

At least ten counts were recorded for this clonotype. The chain is built from TRBV5-1 and TRBJ2-7; TRBD1 might be the D (5 bases). The germline V gene has CDR1 SGHRS and CDR2 YFSETQ. The CDR3 spans 11 residues. The V gene lost 6 bases and the J gene lost 5 bases, with 9 bases spanning the gap. The CDR3 is CASTQGNEQYF. The CDR3 nucleotides are TGCGCCAGCACCCAGGGAAACGAGCAGTACTTC.

The CDR3 reads CASSLTGDLVETQYF. CDR3 DNA sequence: TGTGCCAGCAGCTTAACAGGGGATTTGGTAGAGACCCAGTACTTC. This sequence joins TRBV7-7 and TRBJ2-5; TRBD1 agrees at 7 bases. Germline loops: CDR1 SSHAT, CDR2 FNYEAQ (reference sequence). J was trimmed by 4 bases and V by 2 bases; bases with no gene match: 7. This CDR3 has 15 residues.

The V gene is TRBV5-1, the J gene TRBJ2-2, with D hard to call. The ends were cut back, 4 bases at V and 6 bases at J, with 10 bases in the middle. CDR1 and CDR2 (germline): SGHRS, YFSETQ. The CDR3 has 13 amino acids. The chain's CDR3 is CASSADESGELFF. As DNA, the CDR3 is TGCGCCAGCAGCGCCGACGAGTCCGGGGAGCTGTTTTTT.

V gene TRBV20-1 combines with J gene TRBJ2-5, with D perhaps given as TRBD1 or TRBD2 (6 bases each). In germline, CDR1 is DFQATT, CDR2 SNEGSKA (reference sequence). This CDR3 spans 14 amino acids. V gave up 3 bases and J gave up 3 bases, with 14 bases separating them. The CDR3 is CSASAHRGEETQYF. The CDR3 DNA reads as TGCAGTGCTAGCGCCCATAGGGGGGAAGAGACCCAGTACTTC.

At least ten counts were recorded for this clonotype. The chain is built from TRBV7-2 and TRBJ2-7; no definite D call. CDR3 length equals 14 residues. V was cut by 6 bases and J by 3 bases, with 15 bases left in between. Germline CDR1 SGHTA, CDR2 FQGNSA. The CDR3 reads CASRPGRTIYEQYF. As DNA, the CDR3 is TGTGCCAGCAGACCCGGACGGACGATCTACGAGCAGTACTTC.

The V gene is TRBV5-1, the J gene TRBJ2-2; D call uncertain. CDR1 and CDR2 (germline): SGHRS, YFSETQ. The length of the CDR3 is 11 residues. Trimming left V 4 bases short and J 7 bases short, with 5 bases between. The CDR3 loop reads CASSMDGELFF. As DNA, the CDR3 is TGCGCCAGCAGCATGGACGGGGAGCTGTTTTTT.

This clonotype was recorded at least ten times. The chain carries TRBV4-1 and TRBJ2-5; 8 positions agree with TRBD1. CDR1 and CDR2 from the germline V gene are MGHRA and YSYEKL. V shed 4 bases, J shed 8 bases, and the junction held 6 bases outside the gene matches. This CDR3 comprises 13 residues. The CDR3 nucleotides are TGCGCCAGCAGCCTGACAGGGGCTAGTACCCAGTACTTC. Translated: CASSLTGASTQYF.

Note on this clonotype: At one boundary the junction diverges from the germline segment, which might be a read error. The rearrangement uses TRBV14 and TRBJ1-6; 8 positions match TRBD1. Germline V gene sequence: CDR1 SGHDN, CDR2 FVKESK. This CDR3 contains 13 residues. The DNA for the CDR3 is TGTGCCGGCAGCTTGACAGGGGATTCACCCCTCCACTTT. Translation: CAGSLTGDSPLHF.